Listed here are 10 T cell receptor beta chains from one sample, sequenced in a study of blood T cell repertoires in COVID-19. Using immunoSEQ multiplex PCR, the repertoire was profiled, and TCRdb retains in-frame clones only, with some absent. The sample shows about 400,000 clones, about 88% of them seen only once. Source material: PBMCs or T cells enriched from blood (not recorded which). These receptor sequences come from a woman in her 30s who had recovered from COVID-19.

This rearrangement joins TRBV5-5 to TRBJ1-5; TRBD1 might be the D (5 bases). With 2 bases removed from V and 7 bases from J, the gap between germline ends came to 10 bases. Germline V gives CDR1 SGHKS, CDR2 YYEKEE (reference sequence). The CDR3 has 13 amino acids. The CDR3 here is CASSFQGLQPQHF. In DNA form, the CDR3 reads TGTGCCAGCAGCTTTCAGGGTTTACAGCCCCAGCATTTT.

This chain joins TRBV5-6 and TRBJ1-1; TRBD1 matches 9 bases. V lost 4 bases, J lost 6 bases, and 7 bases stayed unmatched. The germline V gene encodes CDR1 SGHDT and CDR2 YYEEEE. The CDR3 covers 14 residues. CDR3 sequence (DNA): TGTGCCAGCAGCCTCGGGACAGGGAAGTCTGAAGCTTTCTTT. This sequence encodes CASSLGTGKSEAFF.

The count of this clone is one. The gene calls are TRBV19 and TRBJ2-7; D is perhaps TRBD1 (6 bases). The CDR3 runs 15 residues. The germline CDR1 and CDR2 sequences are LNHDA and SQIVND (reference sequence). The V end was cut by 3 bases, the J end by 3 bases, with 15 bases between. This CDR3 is CASSMGANLIYEQYF. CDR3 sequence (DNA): TGTGCCAGTAGTATGGGGGCGAACTTAATCTACGAGCAGTACTTC.

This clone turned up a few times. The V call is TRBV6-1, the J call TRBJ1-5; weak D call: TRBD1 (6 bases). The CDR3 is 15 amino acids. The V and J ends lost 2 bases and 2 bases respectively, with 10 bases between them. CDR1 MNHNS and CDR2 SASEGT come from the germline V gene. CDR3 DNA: TGTGCCAGCAGTGAATATGGGGGCGGCAATCAGCCCCAGCATTTT. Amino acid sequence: CASSEYGGGNQPQHF.

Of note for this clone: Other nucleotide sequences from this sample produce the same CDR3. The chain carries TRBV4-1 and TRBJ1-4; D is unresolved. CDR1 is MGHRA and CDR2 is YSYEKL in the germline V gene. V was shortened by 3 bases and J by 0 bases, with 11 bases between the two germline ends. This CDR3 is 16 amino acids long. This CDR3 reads CASSQGTVATNEKLFF. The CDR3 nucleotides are TGCGCCAGCAGCCAGGGTACAGTGGCAACTAATGAAAAACTGTTTTTT.

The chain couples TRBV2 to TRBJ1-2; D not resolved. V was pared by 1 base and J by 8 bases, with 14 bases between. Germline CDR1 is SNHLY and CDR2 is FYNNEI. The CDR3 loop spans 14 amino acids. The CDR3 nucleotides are TGTGCCAGCAGTGAAGTGCAGGCAACGAGAGGCTACACCTTC. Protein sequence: CASSEVQATRGYTF.

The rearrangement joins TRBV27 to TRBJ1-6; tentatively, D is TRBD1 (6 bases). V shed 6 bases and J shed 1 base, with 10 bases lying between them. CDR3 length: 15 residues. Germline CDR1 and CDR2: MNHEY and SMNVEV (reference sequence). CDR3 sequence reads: CASRSQGSYNSPLHF. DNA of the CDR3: TGTGCCAGCAGGTCCCAGGGGTCCTATAATTCACCCCTCCACTTT.

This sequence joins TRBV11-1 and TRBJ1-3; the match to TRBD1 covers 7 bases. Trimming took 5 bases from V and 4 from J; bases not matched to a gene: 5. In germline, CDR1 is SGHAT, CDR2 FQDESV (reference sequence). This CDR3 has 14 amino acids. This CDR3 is CASSIGQAGNTIYF. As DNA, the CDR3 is TGTGCCAGCAGCATCGGACAGGCCGGAAACACCATATATTTT.

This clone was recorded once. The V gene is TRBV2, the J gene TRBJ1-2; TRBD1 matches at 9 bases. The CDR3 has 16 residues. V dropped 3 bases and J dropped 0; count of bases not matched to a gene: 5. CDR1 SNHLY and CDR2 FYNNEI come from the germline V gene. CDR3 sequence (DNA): TGTGCCAGCAGTGACGGGACAGGGTCCCCTAACTATGGCTACACCTTC. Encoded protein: CASSDGTGSPNYGYTF.

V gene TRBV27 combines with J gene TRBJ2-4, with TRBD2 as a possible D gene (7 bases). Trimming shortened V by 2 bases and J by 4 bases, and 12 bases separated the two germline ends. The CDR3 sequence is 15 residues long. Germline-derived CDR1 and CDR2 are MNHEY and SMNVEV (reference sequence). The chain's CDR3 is CASSLGRGYKNIQYF. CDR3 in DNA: TGTGCCAGCAGTTTAGGGAGGGGGTATAAAAACATTCAGTACTTC.